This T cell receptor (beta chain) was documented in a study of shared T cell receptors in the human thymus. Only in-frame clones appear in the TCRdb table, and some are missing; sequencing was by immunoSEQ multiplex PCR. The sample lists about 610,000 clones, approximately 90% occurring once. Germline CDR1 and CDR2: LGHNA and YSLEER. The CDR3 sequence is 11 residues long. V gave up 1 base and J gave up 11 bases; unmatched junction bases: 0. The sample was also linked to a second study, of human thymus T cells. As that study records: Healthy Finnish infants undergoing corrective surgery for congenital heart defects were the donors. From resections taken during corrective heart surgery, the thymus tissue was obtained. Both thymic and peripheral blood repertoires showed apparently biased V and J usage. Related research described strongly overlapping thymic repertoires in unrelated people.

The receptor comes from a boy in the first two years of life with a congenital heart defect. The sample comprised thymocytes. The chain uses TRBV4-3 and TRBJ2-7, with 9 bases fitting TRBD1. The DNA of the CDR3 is TGCGCCAGCAGCCAAGGGACAGGGGAGTACTTC. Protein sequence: CASSQGTGEYF.